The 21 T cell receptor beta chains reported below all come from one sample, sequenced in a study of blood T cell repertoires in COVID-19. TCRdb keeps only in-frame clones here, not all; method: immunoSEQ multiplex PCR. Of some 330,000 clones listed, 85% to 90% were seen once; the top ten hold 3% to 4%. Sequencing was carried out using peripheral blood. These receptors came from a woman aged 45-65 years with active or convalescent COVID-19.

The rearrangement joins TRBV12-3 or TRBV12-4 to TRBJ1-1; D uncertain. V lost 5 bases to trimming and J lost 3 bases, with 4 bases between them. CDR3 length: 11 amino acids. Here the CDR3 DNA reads TGTGCCAGCAGTATCTACACTGAAGCTTTCTTT. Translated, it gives CASSIYTEAFF.

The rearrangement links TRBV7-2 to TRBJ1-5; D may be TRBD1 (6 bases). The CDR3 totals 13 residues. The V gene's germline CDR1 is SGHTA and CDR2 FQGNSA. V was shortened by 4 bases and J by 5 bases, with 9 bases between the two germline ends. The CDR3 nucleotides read TGTGCCAGCAGCTGGGGGCGAGATCAGCCCCAGCATTTT. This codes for CASSWGRDQPQHF. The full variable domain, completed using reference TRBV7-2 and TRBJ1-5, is GAGVSQSPSNKVTEKGKDVELRCDPISGHTALYWYRQSLGQGLEFLIYFQGNSAPDKSGLPSDRFSAERTGGSVSTLTIQRTQQEDSAVYLCASSWGRDQPQHFGDGTRLSIL.

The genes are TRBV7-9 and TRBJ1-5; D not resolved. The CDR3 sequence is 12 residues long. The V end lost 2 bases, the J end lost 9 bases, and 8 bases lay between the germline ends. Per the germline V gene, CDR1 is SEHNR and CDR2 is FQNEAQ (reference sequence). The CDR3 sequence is CASSLSGGPQHF. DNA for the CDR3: TGTGCCAGCAGCTTATCTGGAGGGCCCCAGCATTTT.

DNA of the CDR3: TGTGCTAGTGGCCTCGCCAGATCTACTAATGAAAAACTGTTTTTT. This translates into CASGLARSTNEKLFF. This chain joins TRBV12-5 and TRBJ1-4; the D is unclear. Looked up from germline, CDR1 is LGHNT and CDR2 is FRNRAP. The CDR3 is 15 residues long. Trimming took 6 bases from V and 2 from J, leaving 13 bases between them.

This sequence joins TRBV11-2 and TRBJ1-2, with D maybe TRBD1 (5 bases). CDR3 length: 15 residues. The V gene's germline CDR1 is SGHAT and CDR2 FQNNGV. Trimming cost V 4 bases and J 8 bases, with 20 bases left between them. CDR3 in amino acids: CASSSPGGGFEGYTF. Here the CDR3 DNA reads TGTGCCAGCAGCTCCCCCGGCGGGGGATTCGAGGGCTACACCTTC.

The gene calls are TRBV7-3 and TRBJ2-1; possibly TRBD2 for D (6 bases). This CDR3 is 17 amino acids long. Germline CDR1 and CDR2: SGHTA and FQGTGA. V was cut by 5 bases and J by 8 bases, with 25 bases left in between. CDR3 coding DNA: TGTGCCAGCAGCCCCCGGCGGGGACTCGGCGGCCGCGATGAGCAGTTCTTC. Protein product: CASSPRRGLGGRDEQFF.

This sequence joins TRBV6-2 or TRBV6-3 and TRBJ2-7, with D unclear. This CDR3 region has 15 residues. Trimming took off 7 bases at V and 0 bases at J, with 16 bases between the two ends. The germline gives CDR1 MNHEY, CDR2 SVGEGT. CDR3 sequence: CASISSQRPSYEQYF. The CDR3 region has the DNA TGTGCCAGCATTTCCTCTCAGCGTCCCTCCTACGAGCAGTACTTC.

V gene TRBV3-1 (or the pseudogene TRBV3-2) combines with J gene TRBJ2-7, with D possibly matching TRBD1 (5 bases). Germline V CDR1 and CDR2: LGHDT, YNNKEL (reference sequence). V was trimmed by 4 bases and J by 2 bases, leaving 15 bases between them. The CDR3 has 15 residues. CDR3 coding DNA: TGTGCCAGCAGCCCCCTCAGGGCCCAGACCTACGAGCAGTACTTC. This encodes CASSPLRAQTYEQYF.

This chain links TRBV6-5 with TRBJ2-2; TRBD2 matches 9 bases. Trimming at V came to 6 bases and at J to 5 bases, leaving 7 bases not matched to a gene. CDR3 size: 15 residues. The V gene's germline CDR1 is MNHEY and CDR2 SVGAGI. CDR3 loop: CASRRGLAGTGELFF. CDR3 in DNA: TGTGCCAGCAGACGGGGGCTAGCGGGAACCGGGGAGCTGTTTTTT.

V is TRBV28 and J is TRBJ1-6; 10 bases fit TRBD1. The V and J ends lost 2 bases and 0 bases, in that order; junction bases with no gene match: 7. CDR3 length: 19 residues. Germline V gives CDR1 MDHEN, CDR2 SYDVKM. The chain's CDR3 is CASSLPGQGFGSYNSPLHF. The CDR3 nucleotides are TGTGCCAGCAGTTTACCGGGACAGGGGTTTGGCTCCTATAATTCACCCCTCCACTTT.

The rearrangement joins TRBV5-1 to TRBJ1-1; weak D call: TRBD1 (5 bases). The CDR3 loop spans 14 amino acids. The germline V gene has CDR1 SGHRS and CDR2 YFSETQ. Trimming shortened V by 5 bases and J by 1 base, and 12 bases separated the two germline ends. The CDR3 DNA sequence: TGCGCCAGCAGAGTGAGACAGTCGAACACTGAAGCTTTCTTT. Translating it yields CASRVRQSNTEAFF.

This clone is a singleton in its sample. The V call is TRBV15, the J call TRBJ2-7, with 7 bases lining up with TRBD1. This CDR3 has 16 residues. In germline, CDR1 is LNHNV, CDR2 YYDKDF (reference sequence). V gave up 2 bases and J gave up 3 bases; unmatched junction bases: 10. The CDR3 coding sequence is TGTGCCACCAGCAGAAAGCACCGGGACAGTCGCTACGAGCAGTACTTC. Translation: CATSRKHRDSRYEQYF.

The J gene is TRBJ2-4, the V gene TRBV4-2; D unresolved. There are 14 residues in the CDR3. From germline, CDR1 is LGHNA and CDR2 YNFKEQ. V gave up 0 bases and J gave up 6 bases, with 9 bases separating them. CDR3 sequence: CASSQEIVRNIQYF. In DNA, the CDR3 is TGTGCCAGCAGCCAAGAGATCGTGAGAAACATTCAGTACTTC.

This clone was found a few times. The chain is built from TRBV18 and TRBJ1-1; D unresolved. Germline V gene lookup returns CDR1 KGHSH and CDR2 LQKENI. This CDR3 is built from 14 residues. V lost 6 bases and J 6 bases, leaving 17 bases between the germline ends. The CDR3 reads CASSPDLEVPEAFF. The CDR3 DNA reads TGTGCCAGCTCTCCCGACCTCGAGGTTCCTGAAGCTTTCTTT. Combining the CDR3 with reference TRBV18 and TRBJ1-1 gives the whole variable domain NAGVMQNPRHLVRRRGQEARLRCSPMKGHSHVYWYRQLPEEGLKFMVYLQKENIIDESGMPKERFSAEFPKEGPSILRIQQVVRGDSAAYFCASSPDLEVPEAFFGQGTRLTVV.

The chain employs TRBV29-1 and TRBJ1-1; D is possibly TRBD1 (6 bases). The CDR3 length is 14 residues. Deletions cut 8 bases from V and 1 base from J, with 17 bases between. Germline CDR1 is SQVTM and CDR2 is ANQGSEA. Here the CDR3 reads CSTGQLYENTEAFF. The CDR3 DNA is TGCAGCACCGGACAGCTTTATGAGAACACTGAAGCTTTCTTT.

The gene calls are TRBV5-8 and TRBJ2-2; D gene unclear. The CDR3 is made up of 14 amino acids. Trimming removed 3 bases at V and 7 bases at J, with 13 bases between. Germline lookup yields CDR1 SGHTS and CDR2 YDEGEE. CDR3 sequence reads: CASSSTQTGGELFF. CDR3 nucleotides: TGTGCCAGCAGCTCCACTCAAACGGGCGGGGAGCTGTTTTTT.

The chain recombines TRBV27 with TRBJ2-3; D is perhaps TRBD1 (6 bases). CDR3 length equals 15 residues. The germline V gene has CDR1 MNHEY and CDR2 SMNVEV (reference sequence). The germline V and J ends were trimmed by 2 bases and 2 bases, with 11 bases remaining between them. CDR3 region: CASSLTGFPTDTQYF. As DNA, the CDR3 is TGTGCCAGCAGTTTAACAGGGTTTCCCACAGATACGCAGTATTTT.

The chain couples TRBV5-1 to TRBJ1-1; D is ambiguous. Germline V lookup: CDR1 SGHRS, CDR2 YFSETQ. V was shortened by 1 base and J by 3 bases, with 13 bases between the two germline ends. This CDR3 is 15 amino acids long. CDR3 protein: CASSLSGEAHTEAFF. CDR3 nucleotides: TGCGCCAGCAGCTTGAGCGGCGAGGCCCACACTGAAGCTTTCTTT.

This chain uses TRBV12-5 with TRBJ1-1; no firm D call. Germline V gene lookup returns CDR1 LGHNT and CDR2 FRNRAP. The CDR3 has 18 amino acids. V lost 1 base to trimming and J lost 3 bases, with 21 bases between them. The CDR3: CASGLAIPRTSLDTEAFF. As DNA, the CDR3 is TGTGCTAGTGGTTTGGCAATCCCCCGGACTTCCCTGGACACTGAAGCTTTCTTT.

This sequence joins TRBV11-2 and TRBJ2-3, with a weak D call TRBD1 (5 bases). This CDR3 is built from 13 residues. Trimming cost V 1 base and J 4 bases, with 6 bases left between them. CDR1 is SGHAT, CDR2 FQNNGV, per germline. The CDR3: CASSLGQSDTQYF. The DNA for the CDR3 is TGTGCCAGCAGCTTAGGACAGTCAGATACGCAGTATTTT. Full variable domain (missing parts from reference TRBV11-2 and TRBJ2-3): EAGVAQSPRYKIIEKRQSVAFWCNPISGHATLYWYQQILGQGPKLLIQFQNNGVVDDSQLPKDRFSAERLKGVDSTLKIQPAKLEDSAVYLCASSLGQSDTQYFGPGTRLTVL.

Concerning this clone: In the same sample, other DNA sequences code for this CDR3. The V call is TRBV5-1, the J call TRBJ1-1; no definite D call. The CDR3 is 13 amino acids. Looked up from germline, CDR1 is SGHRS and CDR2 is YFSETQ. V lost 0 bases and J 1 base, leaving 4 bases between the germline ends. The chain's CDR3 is CASSLGGNTEAFF. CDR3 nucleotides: TGCGCCAGCAGCTTGGGCGGGAACACTGAAGCTTTCTTT.